The 13 T cell receptor beta chains listed next were all sequenced from one sample in a study of T-cell reconstitution after alpha-beta-depleted transplantation in children. Unique molecular identifiers were used in preparing the TCRbeta library. MiXCR, run by TCRdb on the PCR reads, gives a single entry per CDR3 protein. The sample shows 220,000 or so distinct CDR3 sequences, 6.5% to 9% of them seen only once. Here the sequenced sample was PBMCs, mostly from graft donor cells, taken 180 days after TCRalphabeta/CD19-depleted stem cell transplant. These receptors were collected from a male patient between 10 and 17 years old who had a stem cell transplant for acute lymphoblastic leukemia, so the T cells may come from the graft donor.

Ten or more counts support this clonotype. The chain combines TRBV12-3 or TRBV12-4 with TRBJ2-7; 8 bases agree with TRBD2. This CDR3 has 12 residues. V gave up 7 bases and J gave up 3 bases; unmatched junction bases: 2. CDR3 residues: CASTGTSYEQYF. As DNA, the CDR3 is TGTGCCAGCACCGGGACTAGCTACGAGCAGTACTTC.

This clonotype was seen only a few times. At one boundary the junction diverges from the germline segment, which might be a read error. The V call is TRBV12-3 or TRBV12-4, the J call TRBJ2-1; TRBD2 matches at 8 bases. This CDR3 is 18 amino acids long. CDR3 coding DNA: TGTACCAGCAGTTCACTTCCTTCCGGGAGGGTCTCACACAATGAGCAGTTCTTC. Translation: CTSSSLPSGRVSHNEQFF.

At least ten counts were recorded for this clonotype. This chain uses TRBV6-5 with TRBJ2-3, with TRBD2 matching over 9 bases. The germline V gene encodes CDR1 MNHEY and CDR2 SVGAGI. The CDR3 contains 14 residues. The junction had 5 bases not matched to a gene; V was cut back by 6 bases and J by 4 bases. The CDR3 reads CASSLAGVADTQYF. The DNA for the CDR3 is TGTGCCAGCAGCTTAGCGGGAGTAGCAGATACGCAGTATTTT.

This clonotype was seen many times. V usage is TRBV6-6 and J usage is TRBJ2-5; 7 nucleotides align to TRBD2. The CDR3 length is 11 residues. Trimming cost V 5 bases and J 12 bases; bases outside gene matches: 6. Germline CDR1 MNHNY, CDR2 SVGAGI (reference sequence). The CDR3 sequence: CASSVLGLKYF. The CDR3 nucleotides read TGTGCCAGCAGTGTCCTGGGACTAAAGTACTTC.

This clonotype was recorded at least ten times. The V call is TRBV7-3, the J call TRBJ2-6; D uncertain. The CDR3 has 17 amino acids. Germline CDR1 reads SGHTA; CDR2 reads FQGTGA. Trimming cost V 0 bases and J 0 bases, with 9 bases left between them. CDR3 DNA: TGTGCCAGCAGCTTAACCGGTGGGAACTCTGGGGCCAACGTCCTGACTTTC. It specifies CASSLTGGNSGANVLTF.

The table lists this clonotype with many counts. The gene calls are TRBV12-3 or TRBV12-4 and TRBJ2-5; TRBD1 matches 8 bases. This CDR3 contains 15 residues. V was pared by 6 bases and J by 2 bases, with 8 bases of the junction left unmatched. The CDR3 loop reads CASSPGQGIQETQYF. In DNA form, the CDR3 reads TGTGCCAGCAGCCCTGGACAGGGAATACAAGAGACCCAGTACTTC.

This clonotype was seen more than once but under ten times. The chain is built from TRBV12-5 and TRBJ2-3; 13 bases line up with TRBD2. The CDR3 contains 18 residues. Germline lookup yields CDR1 LGHNT and CDR2 FRNRAP. The J segment lost 1 base and the V segment lost 7 bases, leaving 11 bases of the junction unmatched. This CDR3 reads CASARGTSGAPRTDTQYF. The CDR3 DNA is TGTGCTAGTGCCCGCGGGACTAGCGGGGCGCCCCGCACAGATACGCAGTATTTT.

The chain recombines TRBV6-2 or TRBV6-3 with TRBJ1-5; no reliable D call. Germline V lookup: CDR1 MNHEY, CDR2 SVGEGT. V was shortened by 2 bases and J by 6 bases, with 14 bases between the two germline ends. The CDR3 consists of 15 residues. This chain's CDR3 is CASSYAALTGQPQHF. The CDR3 DNA reads as TGTGCCAGCAGTTACGCGGCCCTAACGGGTCAGCCCCAGCATTTT.

This clonotype was observed at least ten times. The CDR3 sequence: CASSPRTSGAYNEQFF. For the CDR3, the DNA is TGTGCCAGCAGCCCTAGGACTAGCGGTGCCTACAATGAGCAGTTCTTC. The chain joins TRBV11-2 to TRBJ2-1, with TRBD2 matching 10 bases. The CDR3 length is 16 residues. V dropped 5 bases and J dropped 2; count of bases not matched to a gene: 6. The germline V gene encodes CDR1 SGHAT and CDR2 FQNNGV.

This clonotype showed up many times. The chain links TRBV29-1 to TRBJ1-1; D gene unclear. The CDR3 is 12 amino acids. CDR1 and CDR2 (germline): SQVTM, ANQGSEA. Trimming pared 1 base from V and 6 bases from J, leaving 9 bases between. CDR3 nucleotides: TGCAGCGTTGAAGGGTTAAACGCTGAAGCTTTCTTT. Protein: CSVEGLNAEAFF.

The sample holds many counts of this clonotype. The chain has TRBV29-1 and TRBJ1-2; 7 positions agree with TRBD1. The CDR3 spans 12 residues. The V and J ends lost 3 bases and 4 bases, in that order; junction bases with no gene match: 2. The germline V gene encodes CDR1 SQVTM and CDR2 ANQGSEA. CDR3 sequence reads: CSVDRDSYGYTF. The CDR3 region has the DNA TGCAGCGTTGACCGGGACAGCTATGGCTACACCTTC.

This clonotype was seen ten or more times. The rearrangement links TRBV11-2 to TRBJ2-1, with D perhaps matching TRBD1 (5 bases). The germline V gene has CDR1 SGHAT and CDR2 FQNNGV. The V gene lost 6 bases and the J gene lost 7 bases, with 16 bases spanning the gap. The CDR3 sequence is 14 residues long. As DNA, the CDR3 is TGTGCCAGCAGTCAAGGGGCTAGAAATAATGAGCAGTTCTTC. This codes for CASSQGARNNEQFF.

This clonotype showed up many times. The chain carries TRBV11-2 and TRBJ2-1, with a weak D call TRBD2 (6 bases). Germline CDR1 is SGHAT and CDR2 is FQNNGV. Trimming stripped 5 bases from V and 7 bases from J, with 33 bases between. The CDR3 is made up of 20 amino acids. The CDR3 region has the DNA TGTGCCAGCAGCCCACCCGGGGGTCCCCCGGGCCTAGGGCAGAGTAATGAGCAGTTCTTC. This gives the protein CASSPPGGPPGLGQSNEQFF.